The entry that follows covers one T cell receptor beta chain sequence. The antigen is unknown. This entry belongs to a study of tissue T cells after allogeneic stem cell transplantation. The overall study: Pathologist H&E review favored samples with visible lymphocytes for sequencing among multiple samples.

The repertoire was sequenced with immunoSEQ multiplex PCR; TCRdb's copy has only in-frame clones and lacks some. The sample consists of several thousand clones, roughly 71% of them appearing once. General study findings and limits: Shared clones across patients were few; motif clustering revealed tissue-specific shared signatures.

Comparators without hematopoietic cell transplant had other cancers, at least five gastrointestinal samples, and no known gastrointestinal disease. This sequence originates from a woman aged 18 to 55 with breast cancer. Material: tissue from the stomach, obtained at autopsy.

CDR3 loop: CASSYTGGFNGYTF. The DNA of the CDR3 is TGTGCCAGCAGTTACACTGGGGGATTTAATGGCTACACCTTC. V usage is TRBV6-2 or TRBV6-3 and J usage is TRBJ1-2, with D possibly TRBD1 on 5 matching bases. The CDR3 loop spans 14 amino acids. Germline-derived CDR1 and CDR2 are MNHEY and SVGEGT. With 2 bases removed from V and 6 bases from J, the gap between germline ends came to 13 bases.